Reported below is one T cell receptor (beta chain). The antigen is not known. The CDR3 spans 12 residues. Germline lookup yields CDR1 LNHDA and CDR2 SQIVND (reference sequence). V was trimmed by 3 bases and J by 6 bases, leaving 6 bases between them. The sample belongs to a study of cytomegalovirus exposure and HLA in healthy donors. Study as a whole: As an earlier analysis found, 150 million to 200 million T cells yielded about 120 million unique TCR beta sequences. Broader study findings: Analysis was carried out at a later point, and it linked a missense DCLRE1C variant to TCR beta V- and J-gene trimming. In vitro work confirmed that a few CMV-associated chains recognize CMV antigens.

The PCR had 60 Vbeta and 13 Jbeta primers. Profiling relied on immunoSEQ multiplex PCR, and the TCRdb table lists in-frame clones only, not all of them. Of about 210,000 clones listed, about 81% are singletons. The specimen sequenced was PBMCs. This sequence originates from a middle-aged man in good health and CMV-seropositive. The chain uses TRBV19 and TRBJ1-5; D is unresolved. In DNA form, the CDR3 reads TGTGCCAGTAGTATTGGCAGTCAGCCCCAGCATTTT. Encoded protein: CASSIGSQPQHF. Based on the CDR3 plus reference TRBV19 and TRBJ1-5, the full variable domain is DGGITQSPKYLFRKEGQNVTLSCEQNLNHDAMYWYRQDPGQGLRLIYYSQIVNDFQKGDIAEGYSVSREKKESFPLTVTSAQKNPTAFYLCASSIGSQPQHFGDGTRLSIL.